Described below is a single T cell receptor beta chain sequence and its context. This CDR3 is 19 amino acids long. Germline V lookup: CDR1 SGHKS, CDR2 YYEKEE (reference sequence). After removal of 3 bases from V and 1 base from J, the junction contained 18 bases not matched to a gene. These data originate in a study of blood T cell repertoires in COVID-19. Assay used: immunoSEQ multiplex PCR; TCRdb lists only in-frame clones, some missing. This sample carries tens of thousands of clones, 86% of them seen once, and the ten largest clones take under 3.5%. The chain couples TRBV5-5 to TRBJ1-1, with TRBD1 matching over 7 bases. This sequence originates from a man aged 80 or over with acute or convalescent COVID-19. Sequencing input: peripheral blood. The CDR3 coding sequence is TGTGCCAGCAGCTGGCAATTGGGACAGTCCCAGGGTGGGAACACTGAAGCTTTCTTT. This translates into CASSWQLGQSQGGNTEAFF.